One sample yielded the 27 T cell receptor beta chains listed below, sequenced in a study of identifying expanded T cells in peripheral blood. The assay was immunoSEQ multiplex PCR, and TCRdb's table has in-frame clones only and misses some. The sample has 95,000 to 150,000 clones, 75% to 90% seen once. The sequenced sample was blood. These receptors all come from a person aged 18 to 69 in good health.

The chain recombines TRBV4-1 with TRBJ1-5; D unclear. The V gene's germline CDR1 is MGHRA and CDR2 YSYEKL. The CDR3 is 15 amino acids. Between the trimmed V and J ends, which lost 0 bases and 8 bases, there was a span of 14 bases. CDR3 in amino acids: CASSQDGRVVEPQHF. The CDR3 DNA reads TGCGCCAGCAGCCAAGATGGAAGGGTTGTGGAGCCCCAGCATTTT.

V gene TRBV7-9 combines with J gene TRBJ1-2; the match to TRBD1 covers 9 bases. The germline gives CDR1 SEHNR, CDR2 FQNEAQ (reference sequence). This CDR3 comprises 14 residues. V shed 2 bases and J 4 bases; nucleotides not matched to a gene: 2. CDR3 sequence: CASSLLQGAYGYTF. The CDR3, as DNA: TGTGCCAGCAGCTTACTACAGGGGGCCTATGGCTACACCTTC.

The chain links TRBV7-8 to TRBJ2-5, with TRBD1 matching 12 bases. V lost 4 bases, J lost 4 bases, and 7 bases stayed unmatched. CDR3 length equals 16 residues. Germline CDR1 is SGHVS and CDR2 is FQNEAQ. The CDR3 loop is CASSSSGTGGRETQYF. The CDR3 DNA follows: TGTGCCAGCAGCTCCTCCGGGACAGGGGGCAGAGAGACCCAGTACTTC.

This chain connects TRBV6-5 to TRBJ1-5; D not certain. CDR1 is MNHEY, CDR2 SVGAGI, per germline. The CDR3 consists of 15 residues. V gave up 6 bases and J gave up 7 bases, with 19 bases separating them. The CDR3 protein is CASSPYRTGGQPQHF. The CDR3 nucleotides read TGTGCCAGCAGCCCTTATAGGACGGGCGGGCAGCCCCAGCATTTT.

This clone was counted a few times. The V gene is TRBV7-2, the J gene TRBJ1-2; unclear D gene. The CDR3 is 12 residues long. V was clipped by 5 bases and J by 8 bases, with 12 bases between them. The germline CDR1 and CDR2 sequences are SGHTA and FQGNSA. The CDR3 DNA is TGTGCCAGCAGCCGCGTGTTGCGGGGCTACACCTTC. Residues: CASSRVLRGYTF.

The V and J genes are TRBV5-8 and TRBJ1-1; no clear D. CDR1 and CDR2 (germline): SGHTS, YDEGEE. The ends were cut back, 4 bases at V and 1 base at J, with 8 bases in the middle. CDR3 size: 13 residues. The DNA for the CDR3 is TGTGCCAGCAGCCTTACAACGAACACTGAAGCTTTCTTT. Encoded protein: CASSLTTNTEAFF.

The chain couples TRBV2 to TRBJ2-7; 10 nucleotides line up with TRBD2. The germline CDR1 and CDR2 sequences are SNHLY and FYNNEI. This CDR3 region has 15 residues. With V trimmed by 7 bases and J by 1 base, 7 bases remained unmatched. In nucleotides, the CDR3 is TGTGCCAGCACTGAGAGCGGGGGGGGATCCTACGAGCAGTACTTC. As protein: CASTESGGGSYEQYF. The entire variable domain, with the rest obtained from reference TRBV2 and TRBJ2-7, is as follows: EPEVTQTPSHQVTQMGQEVILRCVPISNHLYFYWYRQILGQKVEFLVSFYNNEISEKSEIFDDQFSVERPDGSNFTLKIRSTKLEDSAMYFCASTESGGGSYEQYFGPGTRLTVT.

The V call is TRBV11-2, the J call TRBJ2-5; TRBD1 is a possible D gene (6 bases). The CDR3 loop spans 16 amino acids. Germline V gene sequence: CDR1 SGHAT, CDR2 FQNNGV. Trimming took off 4 bases at V and 0 bases at J, with 15 bases between the two ends. This chain's CDR3 is CASSSWADRHQETQYF. CDR3 DNA sequence: TGTGCCAGCAGCTCATGGGCCGACAGGCACCAAGAGACCCAGTACTTC.

The rearrangement links TRBV2 to TRBJ2-5; TRBD2 agrees at 7 bases. CDR1 is SNHLY, CDR2 FYNNEI, per germline. This CDR3 has 16 amino acids. The V segment lost 11 bases and the J segment 4 bases; nucleotides outside the gene matches: 19. The CDR3 protein is CAGQAGPLMEGETQYF. The CDR3 DNA is TGTGCCGGACAAGCGGGGCCCTTAATGGAGGGAGAGACCCAGTACTTC.

V and J are TRBV18 and TRBJ1-1, with D possibly TRBD1 on 6 matching bases. Trimming took off 3 bases at V and 5 bases at J, with 19 bases between the two ends. Germline V gene sequence: CDR1 KGHSH, CDR2 LQKENI. This CDR3 is built from 16 residues. CDR3 residues: CASSPQTGSRSTEAFF. CDR3 bases: TGTGCCAGCTCACCTCAGACAGGCTCGCGTAGTACTGAAGCTTTCTTT.

This chain uses TRBV6-1 with TRBJ1-5; 7 bases are a match to TRBD1. V shed 7 bases, J shed 4 bases, and the junction held 7 bases outside the gene matches. The CDR3 consists of 14 residues. Germline lookup yields CDR1 MNHNS and CDR2 SASEGT. CDR3 region: CASTLGQYNQPQHF. CDR3 DNA sequence: TGTGCCAGCACCCTGGGACAGTATAATCAGCCCCAGCATTTT.

This chain connects TRBV2 to TRBJ1-1; D is undetermined. Trimming removed 2 bases from V and 1 base from J, with 11 bases in between. This CDR3 comprises 15 residues. Germline lookup yields CDR1 SNHLY and CDR2 FYNNEI. CDR3 in amino acids: CASSERVTWNTEAFF. The CDR3 DNA reads as TGTGCCAGCAGTGAAAGGGTGACATGGAACACTGAAGCTTTCTTT.

The rearrangement uses TRBV5-1 and TRBJ1-1; 7 nucleotides match TRBD1. Germline V gives CDR1 SGHRS, CDR2 YFSETQ. The CDR3 consists of 14 residues. The J segment lost 0 bases and the V segment lost 2 bases, leaving 1 base of the junction unmatched. The CDR3 sequence is CASSFTGVNTEAFF. The CDR3, as DNA: TGCGCCAGCAGCTTCACAGGGGTGAACACTGAAGCTTTCTTT.

This clone has a single count. This chain joins TRBV30 and TRBJ2-5; TRBD2 agrees at 9 bases. With 1 base clipped from V and 5 bases from J, the junction kept 8 bases outside the gene matches. CDR1 is GTSNPN and CDR2 is SVGIG in the germline V gene (reference sequence). The length of the CDR3 is 15 residues. This CDR3 is CAWSEGLALGETQYF. The CDR3 bases are TGTGCCTGGAGTGAGGGACTAGCTTTGGGGGAGACCCAGTACTTC.

V is TRBV7-2 and J is TRBJ1-5; D is ambiguous. The CDR3 loop spans 13 amino acids. In germline, CDR1 is SGHTA, CDR2 FQGNSA. V gave up 0 bases and J gave up 4 bases, with 4 bases separating them. The CDR3 region is CASSLAYNQPQHF. The CDR3 bases are TGTGCCAGCAGCTTAGCGTATAATCAGCCCCAGCATTTT.

The chain has TRBV7-8 and TRBJ2-1; 10 bases fit TRBD2. The trim removed 4 bases at V and 9 bases at J, leaving 6 bases unmatched. The germline CDR1 and CDR2 sequences are SGHVS and FQNEAQ. This CDR3 has 14 residues. The CDR3, as DNA: TGTGCCAGCAGCTGGACTAGCGGAGCGGGTGAGCAGTTCTTC. It is translated as CASSWTSGAGEQFF.

The chain carries TRBV19 and TRBJ1-1; D is perhaps TRBD1 (5 bases). Trimming left V 4 bases short and J 1 base short, with 16 bases between. The CDR3 spans 16 residues. From germline, CDR1 is LNHDA and CDR2 SQIVND (reference sequence). The CDR3 DNA reads as TGTGCCAGTAGTACAACCTCCGACAGCCCGAACACTGAAGCTTTCTTT. This encodes CASSTTSDSPNTEAFF.

V and J are TRBV18 and TRBJ1-1, with TRBD1 as a possible D gene (5 bases). V was shortened by 1 base and J by 3 bases, with 12 bases between the two germline ends. This CDR3 has 15 residues. Germline V CDR1 and CDR2: KGHSH, LQKENI. Here the CDR3 reads CASSPLGEGDTEAFF. CDR3 coding DNA: TGTGCCAGCTCACCACTAGGGGAAGGGGACACTGAAGCTTTCTTT.

The table lists this clone with a count of one. The chain carries TRBV6-5 and TRBJ1-1; no definite D call. V lost 4 bases and J 5 bases, leaving 11 bases between the germline ends. The CDR3 covers 13 residues. CDR1 and CDR2 from the germline V gene are MNHEY and SVGAGI. In nucleotides, the CDR3 is TGTGCCAGCAGTTTATCTTGGGAAACTGAAGCTTTCTTT. This gives the protein CASSLSWETEAFF.

The chain recombines TRBV5-4 with TRBJ2-6, with D maybe TRBD2 (5 bases). CDR1 and CDR2 (germline): SGHNT, YYREEE (reference sequence). V lost 4 bases to trimming and J lost 0 bases, with 8 bases between them. The CDR3 covers 15 residues. The CDR3 DNA follows: TGTGCCAGCAGCCCACGGGGCTCTGGGGCCAACGTCCTGACTTTC. As protein: CASSPRGSGANVLTF.

The V call is TRBV5-6, the J call TRBJ2-3, with a tentative D call TRBD1 (5 bases). This CDR3 region has 18 residues. Trimming stripped 1 base from V and 5 bases from J, with 23 bases between. Germline V gene sequence: CDR1 SGHDT, CDR2 YYEEEE. Written as DNA, the CDR3 is TGTGCCAGCAGCTTGTCAAGTTTCGACAGTCACCGCGGAGATACGCAGTATTTT. Its translation is CASSLSSFDSHRGDTQYF.

The rearrangement uses TRBV6-5 and TRBJ2-1, with a weak D call TRBD2 (6 bases). Trimming took off 5 bases at V and 6 bases at J, with 17 bases between the two ends. Germline V lookup: CDR1 MNHEY, CDR2 SVGAGI. There are 15 residues in the CDR3. CDR3 sequence reads: CASSTPSGPSNEQFF. The CDR3 DNA follows: TGTGCCAGCAGTACCCCCAGCGGGCCCTCCAATGAGCAGTTCTTC.

DNA for the CDR3: TGTGCCAGCAGTGAACGGTTCTCTGGAAACACCATATATTTT. Encoded protein: CASSERFSGNTIYF. The chain uses TRBV2 and TRBJ1-3; no definite D call. With 2 bases removed from V and 0 bases from J, the gap between germline ends came to 5 bases. Germline CDR1 SNHLY, CDR2 FYNNEI. The CDR3 extends over 14 amino acids.

The rearrangement uses TRBV5-1 and TRBJ1-1; possible D gene TRBD1, 6 bases. The CDR3 has 18 residues. V lost 0 bases to trimming and J lost 1 base, with 19 bases between them. Per the germline V gene, CDR1 is SGHRS and CDR2 is YFSETQ. In DNA form, the CDR3 reads TGCGCCAGCAGCTTGGATATAACAGGGAGGACGCAGAACACTGAAGCTTTCTTT. Translating it yields CASSLDITGRTQNTEAFF.

V is TRBV2 and J is TRBJ2-1; TRBD1 matches 7 bases. The CDR3 extends over 13 amino acids. In germline, CDR1 is SNHLY, CDR2 FYNNEI. J lost 10 bases, V lost 4 bases, and 7 bases had no gene match. The CDR3 bases are TGTGCCAGCAGTGCTTCGGACAGGAGGGAGCAGTTCTTC. Translated: CASSASDRREQFF.

Written as DNA, the CDR3 is TGTGCCAGCAGACCCCCCGACAGCTACTACTACGAGCAGTACTTC. Its protein product is CASRPPDSYYYEQYF. The chain joins TRBV2 to TRBJ2-7; D perhaps matches TRBD1 (5 bases). V was cut by 6 bases and J by 3 bases, with 18 bases left in between. The length of the CDR3 is 15 residues. The germline gives CDR1 SNHLY, CDR2 FYNNEI.

The chain recombines TRBV7-2 with TRBJ1-2; D remains unclear. Germline V gene lookup returns CDR1 SGHTA and CDR2 FQGNSA. The CDR3 is made up of 12 amino acids. V was clipped by 1 base and J by 8 bases, with 8 bases between them. The CDR3 reads CASSLEGWGYTF. CDR3 coding DNA: TGTGCCAGCAGCTTAGAAGGGTGGGGCTACACCTTC.